The T cell receptor beta chain under discussion was sequenced for a study of PD-L1 blockade in urothelial cancer. Looking at the study overall: Atezolizumab (1,200 mg intravenously every 3 weeks) began in the mid-2010s for patients. The analyses of blood took place 3 weeks (second dose) and 6 weeks after treatment start.

CDR1 and CDR2 from the germline V gene are SGHAT and FQNNGV. The CDR3 has 15 amino acids. V lost 2 bases, J lost 0 bases, and 9 bases lay in between. Time point reported: pretreatment peripheral blood. TCRdb keeps only in-frame clones here, not all; method: immunoSEQ multiplex PCR. The data show under 95,000 clones, roughly 84% seen once. This specimen consisted of PBMCs, obtained around atezolizumab (anti-PD-L1) treatment. This chain links TRBV11-2 with TRBJ2-3, with D unresolved. The receptor was derived from a woman aged 70 to 79 with urothelial cancer. This CDR3 reads CASSLMAVSTDTQYF. For the CDR3, the DNA is TGTGCCAGCAGCTTAATGGCAGTTAGCACAGATACGCAGTATTTT.